The sequence of this T cell receptor beta chain was determined in a study of blood T cell repertoires in COVID-19. Study details: Spain, Italy and the United States supplied samples that represented acute and convalescent COVID-19.

Participants came from 24 US areas, aged about 18 to 89 years. From germline, CDR1 is SGHRS and CDR2 YFSETQ. The CDR3 has 14 amino acids. Trimming shortened V by 4 bases and J by 6 bases, and 14 bases separated the two germline ends. Clones were read by immunoSEQ multiplex PCR, and TCRdb kept only the in-frame ones, dropping some. The profile shows fewer than 300,000 clones, around 88% of them singletons. The receptor's source is a man aged 35 to 55 who had recovered from COVID-19. The sample consisted of PBMCs or T cells enriched from blood (not recorded which). This sequence joins TRBV5-1 and TRBJ1-5; D is unresolved. CDR3 in amino acids: CASSPDEGSQPQHF. Written as DNA, the CDR3 is TGCGCCAGCAGCCCCGACGAGGGTTCTCAGCCCCAGCATTTT. The whole variable domain, remainder taken from reference TRBV5-1 and TRBJ1-5, is KAGVTQTPRYLIKTRGQQVTLSCSPISGHRSVSWYQQTPGQGLQFLFEYFSETQRNKGNFPGRFSGRQFSNSRSEMNVSTLELGDSALYLCASSPDEGSQPQHFGDGTRLSIL.